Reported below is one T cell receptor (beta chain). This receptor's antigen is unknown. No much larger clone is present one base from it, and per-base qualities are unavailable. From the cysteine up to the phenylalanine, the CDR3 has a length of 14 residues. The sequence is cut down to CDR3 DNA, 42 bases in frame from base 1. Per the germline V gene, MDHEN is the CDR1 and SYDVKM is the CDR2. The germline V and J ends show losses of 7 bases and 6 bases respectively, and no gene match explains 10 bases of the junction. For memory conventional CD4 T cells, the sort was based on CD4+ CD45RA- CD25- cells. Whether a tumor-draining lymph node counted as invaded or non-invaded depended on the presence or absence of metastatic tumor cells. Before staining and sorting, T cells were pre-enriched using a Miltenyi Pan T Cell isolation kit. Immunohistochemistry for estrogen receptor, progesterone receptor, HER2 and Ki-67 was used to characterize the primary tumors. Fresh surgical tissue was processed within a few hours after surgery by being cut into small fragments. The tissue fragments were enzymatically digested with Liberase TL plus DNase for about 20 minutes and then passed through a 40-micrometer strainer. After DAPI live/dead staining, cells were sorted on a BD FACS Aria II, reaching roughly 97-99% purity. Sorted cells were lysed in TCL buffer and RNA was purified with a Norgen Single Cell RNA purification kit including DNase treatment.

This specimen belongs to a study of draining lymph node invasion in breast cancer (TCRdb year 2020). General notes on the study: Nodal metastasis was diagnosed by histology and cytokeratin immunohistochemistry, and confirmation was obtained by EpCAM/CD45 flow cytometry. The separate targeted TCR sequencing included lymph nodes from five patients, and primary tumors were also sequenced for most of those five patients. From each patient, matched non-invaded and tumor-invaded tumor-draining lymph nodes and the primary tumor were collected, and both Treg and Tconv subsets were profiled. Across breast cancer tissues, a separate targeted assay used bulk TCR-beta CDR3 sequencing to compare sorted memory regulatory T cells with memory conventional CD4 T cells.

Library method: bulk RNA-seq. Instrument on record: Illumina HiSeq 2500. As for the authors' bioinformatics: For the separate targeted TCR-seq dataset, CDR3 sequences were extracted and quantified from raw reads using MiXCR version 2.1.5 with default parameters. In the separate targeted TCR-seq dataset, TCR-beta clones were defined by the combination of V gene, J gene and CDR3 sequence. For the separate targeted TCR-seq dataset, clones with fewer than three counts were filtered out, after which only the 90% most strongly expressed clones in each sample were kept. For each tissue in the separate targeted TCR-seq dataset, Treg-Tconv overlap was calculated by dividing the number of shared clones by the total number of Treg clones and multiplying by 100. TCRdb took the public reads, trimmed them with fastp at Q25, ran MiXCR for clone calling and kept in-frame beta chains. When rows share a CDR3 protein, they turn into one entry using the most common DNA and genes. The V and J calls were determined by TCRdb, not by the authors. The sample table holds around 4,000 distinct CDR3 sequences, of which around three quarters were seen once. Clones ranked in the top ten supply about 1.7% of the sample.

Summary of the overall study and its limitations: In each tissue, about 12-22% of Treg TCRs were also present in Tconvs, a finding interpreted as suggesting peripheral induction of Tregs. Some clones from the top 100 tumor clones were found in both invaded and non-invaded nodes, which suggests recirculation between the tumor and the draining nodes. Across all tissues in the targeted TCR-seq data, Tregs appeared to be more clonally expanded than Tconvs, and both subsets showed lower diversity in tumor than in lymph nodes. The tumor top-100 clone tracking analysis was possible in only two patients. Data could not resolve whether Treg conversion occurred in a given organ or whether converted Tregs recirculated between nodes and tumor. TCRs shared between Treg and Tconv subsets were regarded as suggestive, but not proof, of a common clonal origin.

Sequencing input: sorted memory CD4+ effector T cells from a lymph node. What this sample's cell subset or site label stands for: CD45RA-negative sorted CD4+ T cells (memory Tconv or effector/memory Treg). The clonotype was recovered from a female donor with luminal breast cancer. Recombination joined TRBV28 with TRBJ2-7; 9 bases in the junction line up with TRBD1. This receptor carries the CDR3 CASKNSGQGIEQYF. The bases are TGTGCCAGCAAGAATTCCGGACAGGGGATCGAGCAGTACTTC.